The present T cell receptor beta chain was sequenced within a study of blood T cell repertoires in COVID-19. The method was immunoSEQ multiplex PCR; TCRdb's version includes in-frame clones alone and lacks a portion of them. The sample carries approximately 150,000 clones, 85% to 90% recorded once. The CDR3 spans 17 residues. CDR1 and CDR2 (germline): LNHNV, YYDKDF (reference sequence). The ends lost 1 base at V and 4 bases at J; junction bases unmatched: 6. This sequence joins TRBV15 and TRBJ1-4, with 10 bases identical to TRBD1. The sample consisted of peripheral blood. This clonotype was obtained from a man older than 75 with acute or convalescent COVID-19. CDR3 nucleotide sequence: TGTGCCACCAGCAGAGTTGGACAGGGGGACCTTAATGAAAAACTGTTTTTT. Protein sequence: CATSRVGQGDLNEKLFF. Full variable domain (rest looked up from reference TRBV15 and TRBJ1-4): DAMVIQNPRYQVTQFGKPVTLSCSQTLNHNVMYWYQQKSSQAPKLLFHYYDKDFNNEADTPDNFQSRRPNTSFCFLDIRSPGLGDTAMYLCATSRVGQGDLNEKLFFGSGTQLSVL.